Below are 26 T cell receptor beta chains sequenced from a single sample in a study of cytomegalovirus exposure and HLA in healthy donors. PCR amplification relied on 60 Vbeta primers (plus 13 Jbeta primers). Data came from immunoSEQ multiplex PCR; TCRdb stores just in-frame clones and leaves some out. Among tens of thousands of clones, more than 75% were seen once, and the ten largest hold around 5.3%. Sequences were obtained from PBMCs. These receptors all come from a man aged 25 to 40 in good health and CMV-seropositive.

The gene calls are TRBV4-1 and TRBJ2-2; a possible D gene is TRBD2 (6 bases). The CDR3 has 16 amino acids. V was shortened by 4 bases and J by 5 bases, with 17 bases between the two germline ends. Germline loops: CDR1 MGHRA, CDR2 YSYEKL. CDR3 coding DNA: TGCGCCAGCAGCCCTCGGGACTTTGCGATTACCGGGGAGCTGTTTTTT. Encoded protein: CASSPRDFAITGELFF.

The chain carries TRBV28 and TRBJ2-7; D is uncertain. Trimming took 3 bases from V and 3 from J, leaving 9 bases between them. Germline V gene data show CDR1 as MDHEN and CDR2 as SYDVKM. The length of the CDR3 is 13 residues. The CDR3 DNA is TGTGCCAGCAGTTTCGGAGCCTTCTACGAGCAGTACTTC. It translates to CASSFGAFYEQYF.

The chain is built from TRBV20-1 and TRBJ2-7, with D possibly matching TRBD1 (6 bases). This CDR3 has 11 residues. Germline CDR1 and CDR2: DFQATT and SNEGSKA (reference sequence). Trimming took off 5 bases at V and 3 bases at J, with 8 bases between the two ends. CDR3 protein: CSALQGYEQYF. As DNA, the CDR3 is TGCAGTGCTTTACAGGGCTACGAGCAGTACTTC.

In this sample, this clone turned up a few times. The V and J genes are TRBV6-6 and TRBJ1-2; D perhaps matches TRBD1 (6 bases). Germline V gene data show CDR1 as MNHNY and CDR2 as SVGAGI (reference sequence). V shed 2 bases and J shed 4 bases, with 11 bases lying between them. The CDR3 extends over 14 amino acids. Here the CDR3 DNA reads TGTGCCAGCAGTTACCGGACAGCCAGCTATGGCTACACCTTC. This encodes CASSYRTASYGYTF.

The chain uses TRBV6-6 and TRBJ1-4, with D unresolved. With 8 bases removed from V and 8 bases from J, the gap between germline ends came to 18 bases. Germline values: CDR1 MNHNY, CDR2 SVGAGI (reference sequence). The CDR3 is 14 residues long. The CDR3 is CASAPNEQVEKLFF. CDR3 nucleotides: TGTGCCAGCGCCCCGAATGAGCAGGTCGAAAAACTGTTTTTT.

This rearrangement joins TRBV6-1 to TRBJ1-2; unclear D gene. The V end was cut by 0 bases, the J end by 4 bases, with 9 bases between. Germline V gives CDR1 MNHNS, CDR2 SASEGT. This CDR3 contains 14 residues. The CDR3 is CASSEATDGYGYTF. In DNA, the CDR3 is TGTGCCAGCAGTGAAGCGACTGACGGCTATGGCTACACCTTC.

The chain recombines TRBV7-8 with TRBJ2-5; weak D call: TRBD1 (6 bases). Trimming cost V 1 base and J 3 bases, with 9 bases left between them. Germline V gene lookup returns CDR1 SGHVS and CDR2 FQNEAQ. This CDR3 has 14 amino acids. DNA for the CDR3: TGTGCCAGCAGCTTAGGGACAGTAGAAGAGACCCAGTACTTC. Encoded protein: CASSLGTVEETQYF.

This clone has just a few counts. Written as DNA, the CDR3 is TGCGCCAGCAGCCAAGAGACATCACTCTCTGGAAACACCATATATTTT. This sequence encodes CASSQETSLSGNTIYF. This rearrangement joins TRBV4-1 to TRBJ1-3, with unresolved D. Trimming removed 0 bases at V and 0 bases at J, with 9 bases between. CDR3 length equals 16 residues. CDR1 is MGHRA, CDR2 YSYEKL, per germline.

V and J are TRBV6-5 and TRBJ2-7; 12 bases fit TRBD1. CDR3 length: 15 residues. J was trimmed by 7 bases and V by 2 bases; bases with no gene match: 6. Germline V gene data show CDR1 as MNHEY and CDR2 as SVGAGI. The CDR3 DNA is TGTGCCAGCAGTTACCGGGGACAGGGGGCAGGGGAGCAGTACTTC. Protein sequence: CASSYRGQGAGEQYF.

This chain joins TRBV7-2 and TRBJ2-1, with D unclear. Trimming left V 5 bases short and J 7 bases short, with 9 bases between. From germline, CDR1 is SGHTA and CDR2 FQGNSA. This CDR3 is 12 amino acids long. The CDR3 DNA is TGTGCCAGCAGCCGCGTTCTGAATGAGCAGTTCTTC. It encodes CASSRVLNEQFF.

This chain joins TRBV27 and TRBJ1-5; possible D gene TRBD1, 6 bases. There are 13 residues in the CDR3. Trimming cost V 6 bases and J 4 bases, with 10 bases left between them. Looked up from germline, CDR1 is MNHEY and CDR2 is SMNVEV (reference sequence). CDR3 amino acids: CASRTTGNQPQHF. CDR3 nucleotides: TGTGCCAGCAGAACTACAGGGAATCAGCCCCAGCATTTT.

The chain joins TRBV27 to TRBJ1-1, with D possibly matching TRBD1 (5 bases). The CDR3 runs to 15 residues. The V gene's germline CDR1 is MNHEY and CDR2 SMNVEV (reference sequence). The V end was cut by 3 bases, the J end by 1 base, with 12 bases between. The chain's CDR3 is CASSFGLGGNTEAFF. CDR3 nucleotide sequence: TGTGCCAGCAGTTTTGGATTGGGGGGGAACACTGAAGCTTTCTTT.

This clone was recorded once. J is TRBJ2-7 and V is TRBV19, with 16 bases identical to TRBD2. J gave up 3 bases and V 5 bases, and 4 bases lay outside the gene matches. Germline CDR1 and CDR2: LNHDA and SQIVND (reference sequence). The CDR3 sequence is 16 residues long. CDR3 region: CASSLGTSGRDYEQYF. Here the CDR3 DNA reads TGTGCCAGTAGTTTGGGGACTAGCGGGAGGGACTACGAGCAGTACTTC.

This clone showed up just a few times. This chain joins TRBV4-3 and TRBJ2-1; D is perhaps TRBD2 (6 bases). This CDR3 has 14 amino acids. The ends were cut back, 0 bases at V and 9 bases at J, with 12 bases in the middle. Germline V CDR1 and CDR2: LGHNA, YSLEER. The CDR3 DNA reads TGCGCCAGCAGCCAAGATAATTGGAGGGGTGAGCAGTTCTTC. Amino acid sequence: CASSQDNWRGEQFF.

The J gene is TRBJ2-7, the V gene TRBV5-4; 10 bases are a match to TRBD2. The CDR3 covers 14 residues. Trimming took 3 bases from V and 2 from J; bases not matched to a gene: 2. Looked up from germline, CDR1 is SGHNT and CDR2 is YYREEE (reference sequence). DNA of the CDR3: TGTGCCAGCAGCTCCGGGACTAGCGCCTACGAGCAGTACTTC. Amino acid sequence: CASSSGTSAYEQYF.

The rearrangement joins TRBV6-4 to TRBJ1-5; no clear D. Trimming left V 4 bases short and J 6 bases short, with 10 bases between. Germline V gives CDR1 MRHNA, CDR2 SNTAGT. This CDR3 is built from 13 residues. CDR3 nucleotides: TGTGCCAGCAGTGGAGAGGAGGGTCAGCCCCAGCATTTT. Its protein is CASSGEEGQPQHF.

V is TRBV5-1 and J is TRBJ2-3, with 8 positions matching TRBD1. Germline CDR1 reads SGHRS; CDR2 reads YFSETQ. V was clipped by 3 bases and J by 4 bases; unmatched bases: 4. This CDR3 spans 14 amino acids. The CDR3 protein is CASSWGQVADTQYF. In DNA, the CDR3 is TGCGCCAGCAGCTGGGGACAGGTGGCAGATACGCAGTATTTT.

CDR3 sequence: CASSAGLVVGETQYF. The CDR3 DNA reads TGCGCCAGCAGCGCAGGACTAGTGGTGGGAGAGACCCAGTACTTC. V usage is TRBV5-1 and J usage is TRBJ2-5, with 7 bases aligning to TRBD2. In germline, CDR1 is SGHRS, CDR2 YFSETQ. Trimming took 4 bases from V and 4 from J; bases not matched to a gene: 10. CDR3 length: 15 amino acids.

V gene TRBV14 combines with J gene TRBJ2-4; 11 bases match TRBD2. Germline CDR1 is SGHDN and CDR2 is FVKESK. The CDR3 is 18 residues long. Trimming removed 1 base from V and 7 bases from J; junction bases left unmatched: 12. The CDR3 coding sequence is TGTGCCAGCAGCCAAGCCGGAATAGCGGGAGGGCCCTCCAACATTCAGTACTTC. It specifies CASSQAGIAGGPSNIQYF.

The rearrangement links TRBV27 to TRBJ2-1, with 7 bases identical to TRBD1. The CDR3 covers 13 residues. Germline loops: CDR1 MNHEY, CDR2 SMNVEV (reference sequence). V lost 5 bases and J lost 8; bases outside the gene matches: 6. The CDR3 nucleotides are TGTGCCAGCAGTCGAAGGGGGCGCGATGAGCAGTTCTTC. Translating gives CASSRRGRDEQFF.

This clone was counted a few times. V is TRBV25-1 and J is TRBJ1-1; TRBD1 matches 11 bases. CDR3 length: 14 residues. From germline, CDR1 is MGHDK and CDR2 SYGVNS. V lost 4 bases and J lost 6; bases outside the gene matches: 4. The CDR3 reads CASSAGQGAAEAFF. Here the CDR3 DNA reads TGTGCCAGCAGTGCCGGACAGGGGGCGGCTGAAGCTTTCTTT. The full variable domain, in which reference TRBV25-1 and TRBJ1-1 provide the parts outside the CDR3, is EADIYQTPRYLVIGTGKKITLECSQTMGHDKMYWYQQDPGMELHLIHYSYGVNSTEKGDLSSESTVSRIRTEHFPLTLESARPSHTSQYLCASSAGQGAAEAFFGQGTRLTVV.

This chain joins TRBV7-3 and TRBJ2-5; perhaps TRBD1 as D (5 bases). Per germline, CDR1 SGHTA and CDR2 FQGTGA. The CDR3 sequence is 17 residues long. V lost 0 bases and J lost 6, with 20 bases in between. The CDR3 reads CASSLTGGREGEKTQYF. The CDR3 DNA is TGTGCCAGCAGCTTAACAGGCGGCAGGGAAGGGGAAAAGACCCAGTACTTC.

Comment on this clone: Other nucleotide sequences in the sample specify the same CDR3. The rearrangement joins TRBV5-6 to TRBJ1-5, with D hard to call. This CDR3 is 15 amino acids long. The germline CDR1 and CDR2 sequences are SGHDT and YYEEEE. V dropped 5 bases and J dropped 0 bases, with 12 bases sitting between them. This CDR3 reads CASSPRGYSNQPQHF. The CDR3 DNA sequence: TGTGCCAGCAGTCCCCGGGGTTATAGCAATCAGCCCCAGCATTTT.

The gene calls are TRBV12-5 and TRBJ2-3; 12 bases map to TRBD2. There are 15 residues in the CDR3. Germline-derived CDR1 and CDR2 are LGHNT and FRNRAP. V trimming: 5 bases; J trimming: 5 bases; junction bases outside the gene matches: 5. The CDR3 DNA is TGTGCTAGTGGTACTAGCGGGGGGTACCTAGATACGCAGTATTTT. This translates into CASGTSGGYLDTQYF.

This clone was picked up a small number of times. The V gene is TRBV5-8, the J gene TRBJ2-7; D is perhaps TRBD2 (6 bases). Germline V CDR1 and CDR2: SGHTS, YDEGEE. The CDR3 has 12 amino acids. V lost 6 bases, J lost 4 bases, and 11 bases lay in between. In DNA, the CDR3 is TGTGCCAGCAAAGTGGGGGGTTACGAGCAGTACTTC. This translates into CASKVGGYEQYF.

The chain couples TRBV6-5 to TRBJ2-7, with 10 nucleotides matching TRBD1. V lost 11 bases and J lost 3; bases outside the gene matches: 7. CDR1 and CDR2 (germline): MNHEY, SVGAGI. The CDR3 spans 13 residues. The chain's CDR3 is CAHNWTGGYEQYV. CDR3 DNA: TGTGCCCACAATTGGACAGGGGGCTACGAGCAGTACGTC.